The 26 T cell receptor beta chains given below trace back to one sample, sequenced in a study of beta chain features in type 1 diabetes. The authors reverse transcribed all of the isolated RNA, so sequencing captured expressed TCRB transcripts. Measured with immunoSEQ multiplex PCR; TCRdb has only the in-frame clones, and not every one. The sample records about 650,000 clones, approximately 13% being singletons. The antigens for these receptors are not known. General observations from the study: All four CD4+ subsets from Type 1 diabetes patients carried moderately but significantly shorter TCRB CDR3s.

The specimen sequenced was naive CD4+ T cells from blood. The receptors derive from a man under 40 with type 1 diabetes.

The sample holds a few counts of this clone. V and J are TRBV7-2 and TRBJ2-1, with D maybe TRBD1 (6 bases). Trimming cost V 5 bases and J 0 bases, with 17 bases left between them. This CDR3 comprises 17 residues. CDR1 and CDR2 (germline): SGHTA, FQGNSA. The CDR3 bases are TGTGCCAGCAGCACAAATCCGGGACACCTCTCCTACAATGAGCAGTTCTTC. It encodes CASSTNPGHLSYNEQFF. The full variable domain, with the rest looked up from reference TRBV7-2 and TRBJ2-1, is GAGVSQSPSNKVTEKGKDVELRCDPISGHTALYWYRQSLGQGLEFLIYFQGNSAPDKSGLPSDRFSAERTGGSVSTLTIQRTQQEDSAVYLCASSTNPGHLSYNEQFFGPGTRLTVL.

The chain has TRBV9 and TRBJ1-1, with 12 bases fitting TRBD1. The length of the CDR3 is 14 residues. The germline gives CDR1 SGDLS, CDR2 YYNGEE. The V segment lost 4 bases and the J segment 5 bases; nucleotides outside the gene matches: 3. The CDR3 coding sequence is TGTGCCAGCAGCAAGGGACAGGGGGCAACTGAAGCTTTCTTT. Protein sequence: CASSKGQGATEAFF.

The CDR3 sequence: CASSENGMNTEAFF. CDR3 nucleotide sequence: TGTGCCAGCAGTGAAAATGGAATGAACACTGAAGCTTTCTTT. J is TRBJ1-1 and V is TRBV25-1; no definite D call. CDR3 size: 14 residues. V was pared by 2 bases and J by 0 bases, with 7 bases between. Per the germline V gene, CDR1 is MGHDK and CDR2 is SYGVNS.

This clone has more than one count but fewer than ten. The chain links TRBV5-1 to TRBJ2-3, with 7 bases aligning to TRBD2. CDR1 SGHRS and CDR2 YFSETQ come from the germline V gene. Germline trimming cut 4 bases from V and 2 bases from J; bases unmatched to any gene: 10. This CDR3 has 16 amino acids. CDR3 loop: CASSLPLAGDTDTQYF. CDR3 bases: TGCGCCAGCAGCCTCCCCCTGGCGGGGGACACAGATACGCAGTATTTT. The whole variable domain, remainder taken from reference TRBV5-1 and TRBJ2-3, is KAGVTQTPRYLIKTRGQQVTLSCSPISGHRSVSWYQQTPGQGLQFLFEYFSETQRNKGNFPGRFSGRQFSNSRSEMNVSTLELGDSALYLCASSLPLAGDTDTQYFGPGTRLTVL.

The chain joins TRBV6-6 to TRBJ1-4, with D perhaps matching TRBD1 (6 bases). CDR3 length equals 15 residues. Germline CDR1 and CDR2: MNHNY and SVGAGI (reference sequence). V lost 2 bases and J lost 7, with 14 bases in between. The CDR3 here is CASSYQQGFGEKLFF. CDR3 sequence (DNA): TGTGCCAGCAGTTACCAACAGGGATTTGGTGAAAAACTGTTTTTT.

As DNA, the CDR3 is TGTGCCAGCAGGGCAGGGGGCTATATCTACGAGCAGTACTTC. Translation gives CASRAGGYIYEQYF. This chain connects TRBV6-5 to TRBJ2-7, with 8 bases fitting TRBD1. The CDR3 is made up of 14 amino acids. The germline V gene has CDR1 MNHEY and CDR2 SVGAGI. J lost 3 bases, V lost 6 bases, and 7 bases had no gene match.

A few counts support this clone. The rearrangement joins TRBV19 to TRBJ2-6; D is undetermined. V lost 5 bases and J 1 base, leaving 3 bases between the germline ends. This CDR3 has 13 amino acids. Germline V lookup: CDR1 LNHDA, CDR2 SQIVND (reference sequence). The CDR3 protein is CASSESGANVLTF. The DNA for the CDR3 is TGTGCCAGTAGTGAGTCTGGGGCCAACGTCCTGACTTTC.

V is TRBV4-2 and J is TRBJ1-6; D is unclear. From germline, CDR1 is LGHNA and CDR2 YNFKEQ. CDR3 length equals 12 residues. Trimming stripped 2 bases from V and 9 bases from J, with 5 bases between. CDR3 sequence reads: CASSQNSSPLHF. DNA for the CDR3: TGTGCCAGCAGCCAAAATAGTTCACCCCTCCACTTT.

The V and J genes are TRBV5-6 and TRBJ2-3; TRBD1 agrees at 10 bases. The J segment lost 0 bases and the V segment lost 3 bases, leaving 1 base of the junction unmatched. This CDR3 region has 15 residues. The germline CDR1 and CDR2 sequences are SGHDT and YYEEEE. The CDR3 reads CASSWGQGSTDTQYF. CDR3 bases: TGTGCCAGCAGCTGGGGACAGGGGAGCACAGATACGCAGTATTTT. The full variable domain, completed using reference TRBV5-6 and TRBJ2-3, is DAGVTQSPTHLIKTRGQQVTLRCSPKSGHDTVSWYQQALGQGPQFIFQYYEEEERQRGNFPDRFSGHQFPNYSSELNVNALLLGDSALYLCASSWGQGSTDTQYFGPGTRLTVL.

This clone has just a few counts. The DNA of the CDR3 is TGTGCCAGCTCACCACCGGTGGGGGGCGCGCAGTATTTT. It codes for CASSPPVGGAQYF. The genes are TRBV18 and TRBJ2-3, with D perhaps being TRBD1 or TRBD2 (6 bases each). The V end was cut by 0 bases, the J end by 10 bases, with 11 bases between. Germline CDR1 and CDR2: KGHSH and LQKENI. The CDR3 sequence is 13 residues long.

Only a few counts were recorded for this clone. This chain's CDR3 is CASSLDSVRINQPQHF. The CDR3 DNA is TGTGCCAGCAGCCTTGACAGTGTAAGGATTAATCAGCCCCAGCATTTT. This sequence joins TRBV2 and TRBJ1-5; the D gene is possibly TRBD1 (5 bases). V lost 6 bases, J lost 4 bases, and 19 bases lay in between. This CDR3 region has 16 residues. The V gene's germline CDR1 is SNHLY and CDR2 FYNNEI.

The J gene is TRBJ2-3, the V gene TRBV5-6; D is tentatively TRBD1 or TRBD2 (5 bases each). CDR1 is SGHDT, CDR2 YYEEEE, per germline. Between the trimmed V and J ends, which lost 8 bases and 4 bases, there was a span of 14 bases. The CDR3 has 13 residues. CDR3 coding DNA: TGTGCCAGGACAGCCCGGGATGCAGATACGCAGTATTTT. Its translation: CARTARDADTQYF.

The chain carries TRBV19 and TRBJ2-6; unclear D gene. Trimming removed 3 bases from V and 4 bases from J, with 16 bases in between. CDR3 length equals 17 residues. Looked up from germline, CDR1 is LNHDA and CDR2 is SQIVND (reference sequence). In DNA, the CDR3 is TGTGCCAGTAGTATGGAGAGGACCCCTCTGGGGGCCAACGTCCTGACTTTC. Amino acid sequence: CASSMERTPLGANVLTF.

This chain links TRBV7-9 with TRBJ2-2; TRBD2 agrees at 8 bases. Germline CDR1 is SEHNR and CDR2 is FQNEAQ (reference sequence). CDR3 length: 15 residues. The junction had 4 bases not matched to a gene; V was cut back by 7 bases and J by 0 bases. CDR3 nucleotides: TGTGCCAGCACCCCTAGCGGGTCGAACACCGGGGAGCTGTTTTTT. As protein: CASTPSGSNTGELFF. Looking up the rest from reference TRBV7-9 and TRBJ2-2 gives the full variable domain: DTGVSQNPRHKITKRGQNVTFRCDPISEHNRLYWYRQTLGQGPEFLTYFQNEAQLEKSRLLSDRFSAERPKGSFSTLEIQRTEQGDSAMYLCASTPSGSNTGELFFGEGSRLTVL.

J is TRBJ2-3 and V is TRBV5-6; D is ambiguous. CDR3 length: 13 amino acids. Trimming cost V 0 bases and J 3 bases, with 5 bases left between them. Germline V gene sequence: CDR1 SGHDT, CDR2 YYEEEE. The CDR3 DNA reads as TGTGCCAGCAGCTTGGAGATAACAGATACGCAGTATTTT. Its protein product is CASSLEITDTQYF. Full variable domain (missing parts from reference TRBV5-6 and TRBJ2-3): DAGVTQSPTHLIKTRGQQVTLRCSPKSGHDTVSWYQQALGQGPQFIFQYYEEEERQRGNFPDRFSGHQFPNYSSELNVNALLLGDSALYLCASSLEITDTQYFGPGTRLTVL.

This clone appeared a few times. This chain connects TRBV29-1 to TRBJ1-4; TRBD1 is a possible D gene (6 bases). The germline gives CDR1 SQVTM, CDR2 ANQGSEA. V was shortened by 5 bases and J by 5 bases, with 12 bases between the two germline ends. This CDR3 is 13 amino acids long. The CDR3 protein is CSVRQVLNEKLFF. CDR3 in DNA: TGCAGCGTTAGACAGGTCCTCAATGAAAAACTGTTTTTT.

This chain connects TRBV19 to TRBJ2-4; maybe TRBD1 (6 bases). The CDR3 is 14 residues long. The V gene lost 5 bases and the J gene lost 2 bases, with 10 bases spanning the gap. Germline lookup yields CDR1 LNHDA and CDR2 SQIVND (reference sequence). The CDR3 region has the DNA TGTGCCAGTAGTGGTACAGGGTCCAAAAACATTCAGTACTTC. This encodes CASSGTGSKNIQYF.

The gene calls are TRBV2 and TRBJ1-5; D remains ambiguous. Trimming cost V 2 bases and J 5 bases, with 13 bases left between them. The CDR3 has 15 residues. CDR1 and CDR2 (germline): SNHLY, FYNNEI. CDR3 nucleotide sequence: TGTGCCAGCAGTGAATTCTCGGCTGATGATCAGCCCCAGCATTTT. Its translation: CASSEFSADDQPQHF.

There are a few counts of this clone. The rearrangement uses TRBV29-1 and TRBJ2-6; D gene ambiguous. The germline gives CDR1 SQVTM, CDR2 ANQGSEA. The CDR3 is made up of 14 amino acids. Trimming shortened V by 6 bases and J by 1 base, and 10 bases separated the two germline ends. The CDR3 reads CSVQGLSGANVLTF. CDR3 coding DNA: TGCAGCGTCCAAGGCCTATCTGGGGCCAACGTCCTGACTTTC.

This clone was observed a handful of times. The V gene is TRBV14, the J gene TRBJ2-3, with D tentatively TRBD1 or TRBD2 (6 bases each). CDR1 is SGHDN and CDR2 is FVKESK in the germline V gene. This CDR3 has 13 amino acids. Trimming removed 6 bases from V and 2 bases from J, with 9 bases in between. CDR3 sequence reads: CASRRDTTDTQYF. The CDR3 DNA reads TGTGCCAGCAGGCGGGACACCACAGATACGCAGTATTTT.

This clone was recorded a few times. This same CDR3 is encoded by further DNA sequences in the sample. This chain connects TRBV14 to TRBJ2-5; 10 nucleotides line up with TRBD2. From germline, CDR1 is SGHDN and CDR2 FVKESK. This CDR3 has 15 amino acids. V lost 3 bases to trimming and J lost 4 bases; unmatched junction nucleotides: 5. The CDR3 loop reads CASSHRAGGRETQYF. The CDR3 DNA is TGTGCCAGCAGCCATCGAGCGGGGGGGCGAGAGACCCAGTACTTC.

This clone has only a few counts. CDR3 region: CASSVERGNEQYF. Written as DNA, the CDR3 is TGTGCCAGCAGTGTAGAGCGGGGCAACGAGCAGTACTTC. The rearrangement joins TRBV2 to TRBJ2-7; 7 nucleotides line up with TRBD2. Germline V lookup: CDR1 SNHLY, CDR2 FYNNEI. Trimming at V came to 4 bases and at J to 5 bases, leaving 5 bases not matched to a gene. This CDR3 contains 13 residues.

The V gene is TRBV6-1, the J gene TRBJ2-1, with a tentative D call TRBD2 (5 bases). Deletions cut 0 bases from V and 6 bases from J, with 15 bases between. Germline CDR1 and CDR2: MNHNS and SASEGT. The CDR3 runs to 16 residues. This chain's CDR3 is CASSEAPGVKGNEQFF. In DNA, the CDR3 is TGTGCCAGCAGTGAAGCGCCCGGGGTAAAGGGCAATGAGCAGTTCTTC.

The chain uses TRBV6-7 and TRBJ2-3, with TRBD2 matching 10 bases. TRBV6-7 is designated an ORF whose function remains uncertain. This CDR3 is 19 amino acids long. Germline trimming cut 0 bases from V and 3 bases from J; bases unmatched to any gene: 12. CDR3 sequence (DNA): TGTGCCAGCAGTTACTCGAATCGGGCTAGCGGGGGCCTTACAGATACGCAGTATTTT. As protein: CASSYSNRASGGLTDTQYF.

A few counts support this clone. This CDR3 is also generated by other DNA sequences in the sample. This chain links TRBV5-1 with TRBJ2-7; TRBD1 aligns across 8 bases. This CDR3 is built from 14 residues. V shed 3 bases, J shed 2 bases, and the junction held 4 bases outside the gene matches. Germline-derived CDR1 and CDR2 are SGHRS and YFSETQ. CDR3 region: CASSSPDRAYEQYF. The CDR3 DNA follows: TGCGCCAGCAGCTCCCCGGACAGGGCCTACGAGCAGTACTTC.

This clone appeared a few times. The CDR3 DNA reads TGTGCCATCAGTGAGTCAGGTCGGGGCCCCCTCCACTTT. Protein sequence: CAISESGRGPLHF. The V gene is TRBV10-3, the J gene TRBJ1-6, with a possible D match to TRBD1 (5 bases). There are 13 residues in the CDR3. Looked up from germline, CDR1 is ENHRY and CDR2 is SYGVKD. V gave up 0 bases and J gave up 13 bases, with 10 bases separating them.